This entry is about one T cell receptor (beta chain). Its specificity is unknown. The sample originates from a study of cytomegalovirus exposure and HLA in healthy donors. Findings and limits, study-wide: A few CMV-associated chains were confirmed in vitro to be specific for CMV antigens.

The data were produced by immunoSEQ multiplex PCR, yet TCRdb's version contains in-frame clones alone and is incomplete. The data hold 40,000 to 55,000 clones, with 88% observed a single time. Germline CDR1 is SQVTM and CDR2 is ANQGSEA. Losses at the gene ends were 6 bases for V and 5 bases for J; bases not matched to a gene: 6. This CDR3 comprises 15 residues. The genes are TRBV29-1 and TRBJ2-4; 14 nucleotides align to TRBD2. The TCR comes from a woman between 25 and 40 years old in good health and CMV-seronegative. The sample was PBMCs. CDR3 amino acids: CSVGLAGVRENIQYF. The CDR3 nucleotides are TGCAGCGTGGGACTAGCGGGAGTGCGCGAAAACATTCAGTACTTC.